The present T cell receptor (beta chain) was sequenced within a study of shared clonotypes between healthy human individuals. Assay: immunoSEQ multiplex PCR; the TCRdb copy retains only in-frame clones and omits some. The sample lists more than 1.2 million clones; 98% were seen once. V lost 5 bases and J 0 bases, leaving 8 bases between the germline ends. Germline CDR1 SGHRS, CDR2 YFSETQ. CDR3 length: 13 residues. The sample was naive CD4+ T cells sorted from blood. This sample's subset: CD45RA+ positively selected. V gene TRBV5-1 combines with J gene TRBJ2-5; D gene unclear. This TCR was sampled from a man aged 30 to 45 in good health. For the CDR3, the DNA is TGCGCCAGCAGTCCCTGGAACCAAGAGACCCAGTACTTC. It translates to CASSPWNQETQYF. Supplemented by reference TRBV5-1 and TRBJ2-5, the full variable domain reads KAGVTQTPRYLIKTRGQQVTLSCSPISGHRSVSWYQQTPGQGLQFLFEYFSETQRNKGNFPGRFSGRQFSNSRSEMNVSTLELGDSALYLCASSPWNQETQYFGPGTRLLVL.